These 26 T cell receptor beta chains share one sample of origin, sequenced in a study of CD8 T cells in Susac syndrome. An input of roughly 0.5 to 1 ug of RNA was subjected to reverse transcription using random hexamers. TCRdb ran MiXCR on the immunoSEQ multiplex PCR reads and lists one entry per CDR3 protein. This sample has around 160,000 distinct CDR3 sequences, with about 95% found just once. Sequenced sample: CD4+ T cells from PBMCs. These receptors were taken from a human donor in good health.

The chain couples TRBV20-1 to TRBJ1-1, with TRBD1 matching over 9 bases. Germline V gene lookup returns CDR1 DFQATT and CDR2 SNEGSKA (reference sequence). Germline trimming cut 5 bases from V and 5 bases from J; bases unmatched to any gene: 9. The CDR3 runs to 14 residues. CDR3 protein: CSAELGQGRTEAFF. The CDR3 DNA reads TGCAGTGCTGAGCTCGGACAGGGGAGAACTGAAGCTTTCTTT.

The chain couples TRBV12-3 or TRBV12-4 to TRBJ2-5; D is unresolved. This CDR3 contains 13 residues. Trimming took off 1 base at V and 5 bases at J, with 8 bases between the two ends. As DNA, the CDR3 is TGTGCCAGCAGTTTAGGCAGCCGCGAGACCCAGTACTTC. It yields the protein CASSLGSRETQYF.

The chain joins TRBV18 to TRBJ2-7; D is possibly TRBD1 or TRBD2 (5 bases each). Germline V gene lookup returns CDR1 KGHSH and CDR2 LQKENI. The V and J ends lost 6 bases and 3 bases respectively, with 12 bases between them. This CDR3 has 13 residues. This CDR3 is CASSPGRGYEQYF. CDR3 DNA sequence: TGTGCCAGCTCTCCGGGACGGGGCTACGAGCAGTACTTC.

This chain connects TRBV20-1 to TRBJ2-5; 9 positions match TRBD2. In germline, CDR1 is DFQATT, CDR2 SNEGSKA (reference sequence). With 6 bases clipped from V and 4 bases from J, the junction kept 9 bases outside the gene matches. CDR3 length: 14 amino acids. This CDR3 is CSAGARGGRETQYF. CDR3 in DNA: TGCAGTGCGGGGGCGCGGGGGGGCAGAGAGACCCAGTACTTC.

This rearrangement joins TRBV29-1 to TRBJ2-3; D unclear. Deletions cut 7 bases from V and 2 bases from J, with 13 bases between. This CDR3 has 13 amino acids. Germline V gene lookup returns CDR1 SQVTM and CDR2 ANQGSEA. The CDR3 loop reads CSGRARPTDTQYF. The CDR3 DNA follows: TGCAGCGGCCGGGCCCGCCCCACAGATACGCAGTATTTT.

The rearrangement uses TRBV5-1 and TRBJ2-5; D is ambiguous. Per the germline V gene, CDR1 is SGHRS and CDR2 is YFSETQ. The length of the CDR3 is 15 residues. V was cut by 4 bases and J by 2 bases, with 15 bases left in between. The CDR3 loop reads CASSPTGTTQETQYF. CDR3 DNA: TGCGCCAGCAGCCCGACGGGCACCACACAAGAGACCCAGTACTTC.

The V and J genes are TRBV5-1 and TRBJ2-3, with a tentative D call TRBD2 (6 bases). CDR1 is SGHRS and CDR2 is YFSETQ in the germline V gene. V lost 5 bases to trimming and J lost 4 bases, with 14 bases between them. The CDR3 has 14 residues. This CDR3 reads CASSDEAGSDTQYF. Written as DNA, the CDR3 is TGCGCCAGCAGTGATGAGGCGGGGTCAGATACGCAGTATTTT. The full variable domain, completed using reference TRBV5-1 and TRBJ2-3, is KAGVTQTPRYLIKTRGQQVTLSCSPISGHRSVSWYQQTPGQGLQFLFEYFSETQRNKGNFPGRFSGRQFSNSRSEMNVSTLELGDSALYLCASSDEAGSDTQYFGPGTRLTVL.

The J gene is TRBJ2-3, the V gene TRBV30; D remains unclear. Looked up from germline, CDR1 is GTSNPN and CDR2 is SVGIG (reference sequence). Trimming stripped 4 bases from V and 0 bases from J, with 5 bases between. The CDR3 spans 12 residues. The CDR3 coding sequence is TGTGCCTGGACGAGCAGCACAGATACGCAGTATTTT. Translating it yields CAWTSSTDTQYF.

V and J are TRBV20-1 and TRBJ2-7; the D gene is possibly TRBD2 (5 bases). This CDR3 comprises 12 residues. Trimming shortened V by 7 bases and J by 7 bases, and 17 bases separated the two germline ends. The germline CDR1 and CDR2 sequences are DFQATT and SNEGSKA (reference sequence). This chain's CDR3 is CSGYGGSGEQYF. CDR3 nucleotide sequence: TGCAGTGGCTATGGTGGGTCGGGGGAGCAGTACTTC.

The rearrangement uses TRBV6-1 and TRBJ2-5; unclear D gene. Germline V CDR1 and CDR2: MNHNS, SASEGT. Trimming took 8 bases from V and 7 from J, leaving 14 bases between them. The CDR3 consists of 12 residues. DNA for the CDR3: TGTGCCAGCGAGATTTCGGGCGCGACCCAGTACTTC. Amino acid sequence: CASEISGATQYF.

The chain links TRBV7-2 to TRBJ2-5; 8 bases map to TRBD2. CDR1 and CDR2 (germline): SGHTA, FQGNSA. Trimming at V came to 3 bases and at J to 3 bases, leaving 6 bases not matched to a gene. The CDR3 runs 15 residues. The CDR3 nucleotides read TGTGCCAGCAGCTTCTCGACTAGCGAGAAAGAGACCCAGTACTTC. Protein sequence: CASSFSTSEKETQYF.

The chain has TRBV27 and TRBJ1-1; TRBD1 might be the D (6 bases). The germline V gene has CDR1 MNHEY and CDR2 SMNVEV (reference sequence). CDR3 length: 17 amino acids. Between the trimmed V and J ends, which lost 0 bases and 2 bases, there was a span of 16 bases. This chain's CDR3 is CASSLSAGVGFNTEAFF. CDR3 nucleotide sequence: TGTGCCAGCAGTTTATCTGCAGGGGTAGGGTTTAACACTGAAGCTTTCTTT.

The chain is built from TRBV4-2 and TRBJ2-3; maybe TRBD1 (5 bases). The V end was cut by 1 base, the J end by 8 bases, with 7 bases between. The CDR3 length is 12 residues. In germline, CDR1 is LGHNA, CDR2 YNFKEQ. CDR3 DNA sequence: TGTGCCAGCAGCCAAGGGGGCACTACGCAGTATTTT. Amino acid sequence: CASSQGGTTQYF.

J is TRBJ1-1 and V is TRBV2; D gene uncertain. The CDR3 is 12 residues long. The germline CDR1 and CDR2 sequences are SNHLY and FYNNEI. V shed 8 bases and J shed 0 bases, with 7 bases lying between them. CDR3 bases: TGTGCCAGCCAGTATATGAACACTGAAGCTTTCTTT. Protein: CASQYMNTEAFF.

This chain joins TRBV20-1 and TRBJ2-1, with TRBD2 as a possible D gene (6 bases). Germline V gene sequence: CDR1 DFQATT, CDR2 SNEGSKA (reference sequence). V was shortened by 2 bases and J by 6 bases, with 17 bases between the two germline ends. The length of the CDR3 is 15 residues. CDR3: CSARTGGGPLNEQFF. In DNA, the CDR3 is TGCAGTGCTAGAACAGGTGGAGGGCCCCTCAATGAGCAGTTCTTC.

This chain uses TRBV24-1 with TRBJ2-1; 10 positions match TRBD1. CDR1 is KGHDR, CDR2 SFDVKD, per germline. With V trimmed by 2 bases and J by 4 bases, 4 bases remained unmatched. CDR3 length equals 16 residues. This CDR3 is CATSDWGQGQYNEQFF. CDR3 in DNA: TGTGCCACCAGTGATTGGGGACAGGGGCAGTACAATGAGCAGTTCTTC.

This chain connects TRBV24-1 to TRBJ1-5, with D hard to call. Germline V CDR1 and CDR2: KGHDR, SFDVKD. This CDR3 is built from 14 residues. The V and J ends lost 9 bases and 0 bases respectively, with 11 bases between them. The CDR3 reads CATRRQDSNQPQHF. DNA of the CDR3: TGTGCCACCCGGAGGCAGGATAGCAATCAGCCCCAGCATTTT.

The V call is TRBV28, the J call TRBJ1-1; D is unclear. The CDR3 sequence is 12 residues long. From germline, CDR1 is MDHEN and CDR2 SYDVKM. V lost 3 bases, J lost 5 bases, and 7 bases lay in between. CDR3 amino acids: CASSFERTEAFF. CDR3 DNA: TGTGCCAGCAGTTTTGAGAGGACTGAAGCTTTCTTT.

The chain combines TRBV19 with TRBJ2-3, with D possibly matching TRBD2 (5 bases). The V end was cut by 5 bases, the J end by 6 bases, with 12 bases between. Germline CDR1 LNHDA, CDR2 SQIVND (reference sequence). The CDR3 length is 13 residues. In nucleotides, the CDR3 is TGTGCCAGTAGTCTACTAGAGGTGGATACGCAGTATTTT. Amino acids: CASSLLEVDTQYF.

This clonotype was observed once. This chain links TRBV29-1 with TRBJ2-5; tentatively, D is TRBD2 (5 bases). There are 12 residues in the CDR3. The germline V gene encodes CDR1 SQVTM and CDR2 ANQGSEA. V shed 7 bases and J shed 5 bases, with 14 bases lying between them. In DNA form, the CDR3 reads TGCAGCGCATGGACTTATCCCGAGACCCAGTACTTC. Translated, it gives CSAWTYPETQYF.

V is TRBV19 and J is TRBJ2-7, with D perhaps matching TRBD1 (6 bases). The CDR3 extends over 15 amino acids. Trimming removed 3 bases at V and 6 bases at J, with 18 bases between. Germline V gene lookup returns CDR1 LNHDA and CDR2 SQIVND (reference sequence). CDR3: CASSMGAPHPLEQYF. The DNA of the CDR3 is TGTGCCAGTAGTATGGGGGCACCGCACCCCCTCGAGCAGTACTTC.

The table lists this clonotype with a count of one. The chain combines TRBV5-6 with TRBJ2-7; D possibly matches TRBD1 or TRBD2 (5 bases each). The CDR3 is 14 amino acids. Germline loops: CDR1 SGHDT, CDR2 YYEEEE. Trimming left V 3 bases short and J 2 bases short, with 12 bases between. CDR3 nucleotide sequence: TGTGCCAGCAGCTCCCGGGGCCTCGCCTACGAGCAGTACTTC. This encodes CASSSRGLAYEQYF.

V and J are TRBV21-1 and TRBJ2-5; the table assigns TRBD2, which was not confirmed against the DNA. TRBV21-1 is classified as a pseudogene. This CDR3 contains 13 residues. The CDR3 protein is CASIRGGRETQYF. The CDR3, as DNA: TGTGCCAGCATCCGGGGGGGCAGAGAGACCCAGTACTTC.

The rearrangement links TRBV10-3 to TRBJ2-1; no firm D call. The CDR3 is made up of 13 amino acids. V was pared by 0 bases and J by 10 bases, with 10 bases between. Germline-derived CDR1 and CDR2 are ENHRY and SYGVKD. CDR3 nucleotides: TGTGCCATCAGTGAGTCTCCAACGGAGGAGCAGTTCTTC. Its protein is CAISESPTEEQFF.

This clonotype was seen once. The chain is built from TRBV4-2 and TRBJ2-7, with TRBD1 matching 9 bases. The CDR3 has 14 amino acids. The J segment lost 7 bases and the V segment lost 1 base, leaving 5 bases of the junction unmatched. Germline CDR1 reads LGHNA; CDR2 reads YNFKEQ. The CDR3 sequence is CASSQGTGEWEQYF. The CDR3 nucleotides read TGTGCCAGCAGCCAAGGGACAGGGGAATGGGAGCAGTACTTC.

CDR3 in DNA: TGCGCCAGCAGCCCGATGGCTAGCGGGGGCCGGGAGCAGTTCTTC. Translation: CASSPMASGGREQFF. The rearrangement uses TRBV4-3 and TRBJ2-1, with 10 nucleotides matching TRBD2. This CDR3 is 15 amino acids long. After removal of 4 bases from V and 10 bases from J, the junction contained 10 bases not matched to a gene. Looked up from germline, CDR1 is LGHNA and CDR2 is YSLEER.